This entry features one T cell receptor beta chain sequence. This sample is part of a study of T-cell memory formation after mild COVID-19. TCRdb itself ran the 5' RACE reads through MiXCR, one entry per CDR3 protein. Of fewer than 550,000 distinct CDR3 sequences detected, 15% to 20% appear once; the ten largest clones hold 7.5% to 9.5%. V lost 5 bases to trimming and J lost 1 base; unmatched junction nucleotides: 3. The length of the CDR3 is 15 residues. Germline-derived CDR1 and CDR2 are SGHKS and YYEKEE (reference sequence). The material sequenced was PBMCs or a T cell subset sorted from them (not recorded which). The receptor was derived from an adult woman who had mild COVID-19 (a few samples of this study predate the infection). Cell type and time point are not known. The rearrangement uses TRBV5-5 and TRBJ1-5; 10 nucleotides match TRBD1. This chain's CDR3 is CASRPGQGSNQPQHF. In DNA form, the CDR3 reads TGTGCCAGCAGACCGGGACAGGGGAGCAATCAGCCCCAGCATTTT. The full variable domain, with the rest looked up from reference TRBV5-5 and TRBJ1-5, is DAGVTQSPTHLIKTRGQQVTLRCSPISGHKSVSWYQQVLGQGPQFIFQYYEKEERGRGNFPDRFSARQFPNYSSELNVNALLLGDSALYLCASRPGQGSNQPQHFGDGTRLSIL.